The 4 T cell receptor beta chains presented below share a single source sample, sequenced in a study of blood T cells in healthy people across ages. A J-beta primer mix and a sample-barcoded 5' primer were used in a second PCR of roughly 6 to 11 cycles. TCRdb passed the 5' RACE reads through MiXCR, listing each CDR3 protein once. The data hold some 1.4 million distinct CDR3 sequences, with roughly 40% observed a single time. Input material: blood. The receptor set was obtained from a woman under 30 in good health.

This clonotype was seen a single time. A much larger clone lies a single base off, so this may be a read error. The CDR3 DNA sequence: TGTGCCAGCAGCGCCGGGACAGGTTGGAATGAGCAGTACTTC. Its translation: CASSAGTGWNEQYF. V gene TRBV9 combines with J gene TRBJ2-7; 8 nucleotides line up with TRBD1. V gave up 3 bases and J gave up 7 bases; unmatched junction bases: 9. Germline loops: CDR1 SGDLS, CDR2 YYNGEE. The CDR3 totals 14 residues.

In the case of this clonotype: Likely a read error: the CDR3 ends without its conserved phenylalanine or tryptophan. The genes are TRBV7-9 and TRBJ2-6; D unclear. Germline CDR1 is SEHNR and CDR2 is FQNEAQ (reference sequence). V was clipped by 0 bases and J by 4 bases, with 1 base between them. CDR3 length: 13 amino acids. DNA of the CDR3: TGTGCCAGCAGCTTAGCCGGGGCCAACGTCCTGACTTAC. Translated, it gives CASSLAGANVLTY.

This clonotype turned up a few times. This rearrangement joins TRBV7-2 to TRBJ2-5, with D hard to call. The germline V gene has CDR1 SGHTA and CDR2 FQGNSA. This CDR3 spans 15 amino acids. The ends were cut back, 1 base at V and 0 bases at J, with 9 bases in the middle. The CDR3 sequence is CASSLDLLHQETQYF. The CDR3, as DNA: TGTGCCAGCAGCTTAGACCTCTTACACCAAGAGACCCAGTACTTC.

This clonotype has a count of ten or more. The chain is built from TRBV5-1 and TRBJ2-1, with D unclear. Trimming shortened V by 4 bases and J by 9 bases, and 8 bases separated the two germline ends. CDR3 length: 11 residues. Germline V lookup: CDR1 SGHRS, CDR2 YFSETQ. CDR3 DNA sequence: TGCGCCAGCAGCCTGGCGAGTGAGCAGTTCTTC. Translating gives CASSLASEQFF.